These 24 T cell receptor beta chains share one sample of origin, sequenced in a study of OX40 agonist ivuxolimab in advanced cancers. Clones were read by immunoSEQ multiplex PCR, and TCRdb kept only the in-frame ones, dropping some. The top ten hold less than 25% of the sample, which has tens of thousands of clones, about four fifths seen once. Sequenced material: CD4+ or CD8+ T cells sorted from blood, taken in a trial of the OX40 agonist ivuxolimab. All receptors come from an adult with an advanced solid tumor such as melanoma, head and neck, liver or kidney cancer.

The chain carries TRBV7-9 and TRBJ1-1, with D possibly being TRBD1 (5 bases). Per germline, CDR1 SEHNR and CDR2 FQNEAQ (reference sequence). The CDR3 runs to 11 residues. With 5 bases removed from V and 11 bases from J, the gap between germline ends came to 12 bases. The CDR3 loop is CASSQSEGAFF. The CDR3, as DNA: TGTGCCAGCAGCCAGAGCGAGGGGGCTTTCTTT.

This chain uses TRBV27 with TRBJ2-3; D is perhaps TRBD1 (6 bases). The CDR3 is 16 residues long. CDR1 is MNHEY, CDR2 SMNVEV, per germline (reference sequence). V was trimmed by 1 base and J by 5 bases, leaving 16 bases between them. Written as DNA, the CDR3 is TGTGCCAGCAGTTTATTCTCGCAGGGGCGGAAAGATACGCAGTATTTT. Translating gives CASSLFSQGRKDTQYF.

This clone came up once. The rearrangement uses TRBV11-2 and TRBJ1-2; no clear D gene. V lost 5 bases and J lost 4, with 11 bases in between. The germline CDR1 and CDR2 sequences are SGHAT and FQNNGV. The CDR3 is made up of 13 amino acids. The CDR3 sequence: CASSTNRPYGYTF. The CDR3 DNA follows: TGTGCCAGCAGCACGAACCGACCCTATGGCTACACCTTC.

This chain links TRBV7-2 with TRBJ1-2; D unclear. The V and J ends lost 0 bases and 8 bases respectively, with 10 bases between them. Germline CDR1 and CDR2: SGHTA and FQGNSA. The CDR3 loop spans 13 amino acids. CDR3 amino acids: CASSLATRQGYTF. For the CDR3, the DNA is TGTGCCAGCAGCTTAGCGACCAGACAAGGCTACACCTTC.

This chain links TRBV11-1 with TRBJ2-1; D possibly corresponds to TRBD2 (5 bases). The CDR3 consists of 15 residues. Trimming took off 5 bases at V and 2 bases at J, with 13 bases between the two ends. Germline-derived CDR1 and CDR2 are SGHAT and FQDESV (reference sequence). CDR3 in amino acids: CASSPTRGTYNEQFF. The CDR3 DNA sequence: TGTGCCAGCAGCCCCACGAGAGGGACCTACAATGAGCAGTTCTTC.

The rearrangement joins TRBV28 to TRBJ1-5; TRBD1 aligns across 10 bases. The CDR3 runs 16 residues. Looked up from germline, CDR1 is MDHEN and CDR2 is SYDVKM. V shed 1 base and J 2 bases; nucleotides not matched to a gene: 2. The CDR3, as DNA: TGTGCCAGCAGTTTATACGGGACAGGGGGCAATCAGCCCCAGCATTTT. It specifies CASSLYGTGGNQPQHF.

This chain uses TRBV28 with TRBJ2-7; TRBD2 matches 13 bases. Germline V gene lookup returns CDR1 MDHEN and CDR2 SYDVKM. The CDR3 is 15 amino acids. J was trimmed by 6 bases and V by 2 bases; bases with no gene match: 4. CDR3 protein: CASSLGLAGVGEQYF. The CDR3 DNA sequence: TGTGCCAGCAGTTTAGGACTAGCGGGAGTGGGCGAGCAGTACTTC.

The genes are TRBV4-2 and TRBJ2-3, with D perhaps TRBD2 (6 bases). The V gene lost 0 bases and the J gene lost 5 bases, with 12 bases spanning the gap. This CDR3 comprises 15 residues. In germline, CDR1 is LGHNA, CDR2 YNFKEQ. CDR3 in amino acids: CASSQDRLEVDTQYF. The CDR3 DNA follows: TGTGCCAGCAGCCAAGATCGACTAGAGGTAGATACGCAGTATTTT.

V is TRBV9 and J is TRBJ2-5; possibly TRBD1 for D (7 bases). Germline CDR1 is SGDLS and CDR2 is YYNGEE. The CDR3 runs 14 residues. Trimming took off 3 bases at V and 2 bases at J, with 11 bases between the two ends. Here the CDR3 DNA reads TGTGCCAGCAGCGGGAGGGGGCAACAAGAGACCCAGTACTTC. This sequence encodes CASSGRGQQETQYF.

V usage is TRBV18 and J usage is TRBJ2-3, with TRBD2 matching 8 bases. Germline values: CDR1 KGHSH, CDR2 LQKENI. The length of the CDR3 is 15 residues. V shed 0 bases and J 3 bases; nucleotides not matched to a gene: 2. The CDR3 DNA reads TGTGCCAGCTCACCACCGACGGGGGGGACAGATACGCAGTATTTT. Its translation is CASSPPTGGTDTQYF. Supplemented by reference TRBV18 and TRBJ2-3, the full variable domain reads NAGVMQNPRHLVRRRGQEARLRCSPMKGHSHVYWYRQLPEEGLKFMVYLQKENIIDESGMPKERFSAEFPKEGPSILRIQQVVRGDSAAYFCASSPPTGGTDTQYFGPGTRLTVL.

The chain combines TRBV5-6 with TRBJ1-3; no reliable D call. CDR1 and CDR2 from the germline V gene are SGHDT and YYEEEE. V dropped 2 bases and J dropped 2 bases, with 8 bases sitting between them. The CDR3 totals 14 residues. As DNA, the CDR3 is TGTGCCAGCAGCTTTGGGAGGACTGGAAACACCATATATTTT. Amino acids: CASSFGRTGNTIYF.

The J gene is TRBJ2-5, the V gene TRBV19, with D tentatively TRBD2 (6 bases). The CDR3 covers 16 residues. V lost 5 bases and J lost 5, with 21 bases in between. Germline CDR1 LNHDA, CDR2 SQIVND (reference sequence). The CDR3 protein is CASSLWGLNPLETQYF. CDR3 in DNA: TGTGCCAGTAGTCTCTGGGGACTGAACCCCCTGGAGACCCAGTACTTC.

The J gene is TRBJ2-2, the V gene TRBV11-2; no clear D. CDR3 length: 16 residues. Germline assignment: CDR1 SGHAT and CDR2 FQNNGV. V shed 0 bases and J shed 6 bases, with 14 bases lying between them. As DNA, the CDR3 is TGTGCCAGCAGCTTAGATCCCAGACCCTTTCCCGGGGAGCTGTTTTTT. This gives the protein CASSLDPRPFPGELFF.

This clone was seen once. The sample contains more than one DNA sequence encoding this CDR3. As DNA, the CDR3 is TGTGCCAGCAGTTCAGGAGGGTCCCGGACAGATACGCAGTATTTT. Translation: CASSSGGSRTDTQYF. This chain joins TRBV28 and TRBJ2-3, with D possibly matching TRBD2 (6 bases). Germline V lookup: CDR1 MDHEN, CDR2 SYDVKM. CDR3 length: 15 residues. V lost 4 bases to trimming and J lost 3 bases, with 14 bases between them.

The chain has TRBV7-9 and TRBJ2-7; D perhaps matches TRBD1 (6 bases). Deletions cut 1 base from V and 2 bases from J, with 12 bases between. The CDR3 runs 15 residues. Germline CDR1 is SEHNR and CDR2 is FQNEAQ (reference sequence). The CDR3 region has the DNA TGTGCCAGCAGCTTAGTTGGGGCAGGGGCCTACGAGCAGTACTTC. Its protein product is CASSLVGAGAYEQYF.

The chain carries TRBV30 and TRBJ2-5; TRBD2 might be the D (5 bases). This CDR3 spans 12 amino acids. V was clipped by 3 bases and J by 7 bases, with 12 bases between them. Germline V gene lookup returns CDR1 GTSNPN and CDR2 SVGIG (reference sequence). The chain's CDR3 is CAWSQTKGTQYF. CDR3 DNA: TGTGCCTGGAGCCAGACTAAGGGGACCCAGTACTTC.

The chain joins TRBV9 to TRBJ2-6, with D possibly being TRBD2 (6 bases). V lost 0 bases and J lost 0, with 13 bases in between. The CDR3 has 18 residues. Per germline, CDR1 SGDLS and CDR2 YYNGEE. CDR3 loop: CASSVEGGMSSGANVLTF. CDR3 sequence (DNA): TGTGCCAGCAGCGTAGAAGGAGGGATGAGCTCTGGGGCCAACGTCCTGACTTTC.

The V call is TRBV11-2, the J call TRBJ2-3, with 15 bases that match TRBD2. Trimming removed 5 bases from V and 6 bases from J; junction bases left unmatched: 6. From germline, CDR1 is SGHAT and CDR2 FQNNGV. There are 16 residues in the CDR3. The CDR3 DNA sequence: TGTGCCAGCAGCCCCCGGACTAGCGGGGGGGCGGATACGCAGTATTTT. Residues: CASSPRTSGGADTQYF.

The J gene is TRBJ2-7, the V gene TRBV5-1; D possibly corresponds to TRBD1 (5 bases). CDR1 SGHRS and CDR2 YFSETQ come from the germline V gene. The CDR3 runs 13 residues. The V and J ends lost 4 bases and 5 bases respectively, with 13 bases between them. The CDR3 spells CASSPSRVHEQYF. CDR3 DNA sequence: TGCGCCAGCAGCCCATCCAGGGTCCACGAGCAGTACTTC.

The rearrangement uses TRBV6-6 and TRBJ1-5; a possible D gene is TRBD1 (5 bases). The CDR3 runs to 15 residues. Trimming shortened V by 4 bases and J by 6 bases, and 16 bases separated the two germline ends. Per the germline V gene, CDR1 is MNHNY and CDR2 is SVGAGI (reference sequence). CDR3 coding DNA: TGTGCCAGCAGTTCGGGGGGGTTGTGGGGTCAGCCCCAGCATTTT. Encoded protein: CASSSGGLWGQPQHF.

The chain links TRBV6-5 to TRBJ1-4, with 9 bases identical to TRBD1. The ends lost 6 bases at V and 4 bases at J; junction bases unmatched: 6. The CDR3 has 15 residues. In germline, CDR1 is MNHEY, CDR2 SVGAGI. CDR3 nucleotides: TGTGCCAGCAGGACAGGGGGAGGAAGTAATGAAAAACTGTTTTTT. Amino acids: CASRTGGGSNEKLFF.

The chain combines TRBV18 with TRBJ2-2; no clear D gene. Germline V gene data show CDR1 as KGHSH and CDR2 as LQKENI. The V end lost 4 bases, the J end lost 2 bases, and 2 bases lay between the germline ends. The CDR3 loop spans 12 amino acids. The CDR3 nucleotides read TGTGCCAGCTCACTCAACACCGGGGAGCTGTTTTTT. This sequence encodes CASSLNTGELFF. Full variable domain (missing parts from reference TRBV18 and TRBJ2-2): NAGVMQNPRHLVRRRGQEARLRCSPMKGHSHVYWYRQLPEEGLKFMVYLQKENIIDESGMPKERFSAEFPKEGPSILRIQQVVRGDSAAYFCASSLNTGELFFGEGSRLTVL.

This clone was counted only a few times. The chain employs TRBV10-1 and TRBJ1-1; no clear D. CDR3 length: 13 residues. With 4 bases removed from V and 0 bases from J, the gap between germline ends came to 6 bases. From germline, CDR1 is WNHNN and CDR2 SYGVQD (reference sequence). Written as DNA, the CDR3 is TGCGCCAGCAGTGTGGGGTTGAACACTGAAGCTTTCTTT. Its protein is CASSVGLNTEAFF.

V gene TRBV6-5 combines with J gene TRBJ1-6; weak D call: TRBD1 (5 bases). With 8 bases removed from V and 7 bases from J, the gap between germline ends came to 12 bases. Per germline, CDR1 MNHEY and CDR2 SVGAGI. The CDR3 length is 13 residues. The CDR3 is CASLGTRNSPLHF. The CDR3 coding sequence is TGTGCCAGCCTGGGGACTCGGAATTCACCCCTCCACTTT.